The 21 T cell receptor beta chains below were found in one sample sequenced in a study of Graves' ophthalmopathy and Graves' hyperthyroidism (dated 2018 in TCRdb). TCRdb records Illumina HiSeq 2000 as the sequencer. TCR beta CDR3 regions were amplified from RNA transcripts for repertoire sequencing. A first-round RT-PCR used HTBI primers with the Qiagen OneStep RT-PCR kit, followed by a second-round multiplex PCR, size selection and purification. TCRdb reprocessing: public reads trimmed at Q25 with fastp, clones called with MiXCR, in-frame beta chains kept. All rows with the same CDR3 protein become a single entry with the most common DNA and genes. The sample table records about 25,000 distinct CDR3 sequences; less than 50% of these occur just once. The ten largest clonotypes hold roughly 6.5% of the sample. Sequencing was done on a sample of peripheral blood. These receptors originate from an adult woman with stable Graves' hyperthyroidism.

This clonotype occurred many times. The chain combines TRBV5-1 with TRBJ2-5; 12 bases agree with TRBD2. The CDR3 covers 17 residues. Germline loops: CDR1 SGHRS, CDR2 YFSETQ. J gave up 1 base and V 3 bases, and 7 bases lay outside the gene matches. As DNA, the CDR3 is TGCGCCAGCAGCTCGGAGCTAGCGGGAGGGTCCCAAGAGACCCAGTACTTC. It translates to CASSSELAGGSQETQYF.

The chain joins TRBV20-1 to TRBJ1-6; 8 nucleotides agree with TRBD1. Germline trimming cut 6 bases from V and 5 bases from J; bases unmatched to any gene: 12. This CDR3 has 16 residues. CDR1 is DFQATT and CDR2 is SNEGSKA in the germline V gene (reference sequence). The CDR3 spells CSAPTGTGLNNSPLHF. In DNA, the CDR3 is TGCAGTGCGCCTACCGGGACAGGACTAAATAATTCACCCCTCCACTTT.

This clonotype was found many times. The chain joins TRBV11-1 to TRBJ2-1; D unresolved. The ends were cut back, 5 bases at V and 1 base at J, with 21 bases in the middle. The V gene's germline CDR1 is SGHAT and CDR2 FQDESV (reference sequence). The CDR3 sequence is 18 residues long. CDR3 residues: CASSTLLTGRESYNEQFF. The CDR3 coding sequence is TGTGCCAGCAGCACACTCCTGACCGGCCGCGAGTCCTACAATGAGCAGTTCTTC.

This chain links TRBV19 with TRBJ2-1; no definite D call. This CDR3 is built from 15 residues. Germline V gene lookup returns CDR1 LNHDA and CDR2 SQIVND (reference sequence). With 3 bases removed from V and 0 bases from J, the gap between germline ends came to 9 bases. The CDR3: CASSISDSSYNEQFF. The CDR3 nucleotides are TGTGCCAGTAGTATTTCCGATAGCTCCTACAATGAGCAGTTCTTC.

This clonotype is labeled medium-sized. The chain combines TRBV7-9 with TRBJ2-7, with a possible D match to TRBD2 (6 bases). Trimming pared 5 bases from V and 3 bases from J, leaving 14 bases between. CDR3 length equals 14 residues. The germline V gene encodes CDR1 SEHNR and CDR2 FQNEAQ (reference sequence). The DNA for the CDR3 is TGTGCCAGCAGCAAAGGAGGGAACCTCTACGAGCAGTACTTC. It specifies CASSKGGNLYEQYF.

The chain uses TRBV19 and TRBJ1-2; D unclear. Trimming shortened V by 3 bases and J by 8 bases, and 19 bases separated the two germline ends. This CDR3 has 15 amino acids. CDR1 is LNHDA and CDR2 is SQIVND in the germline V gene (reference sequence). CDR3 sequence: CASSIGVIPLRGYTF. The CDR3 DNA is TGTGCCAGTAGTATCGGGGTGATTCCATTGAGAGGCTACACCTTC. Complete variable domain (other parts from reference TRBV19 and TRBJ1-2): DGGITQSPKYLFRKEGQNVTLSCEQNLNHDAMYWYRQDPGQGLRLIYYSQIVNDFQKGDIAEGYSVSREKKESFPLTVTSAQKNPTAFYLCASSIGVIPLRGYTFGSGTRLTVV.

The chain couples TRBV20-1 to TRBJ1-5, with D maybe TRBD1 (5 bases). The CDR3 contains 14 residues. CDR1 is DFQATT and CDR2 is SNEGSKA in the germline V gene (reference sequence). The germline V and J ends were trimmed by 5 bases and 6 bases, with 17 bases remaining between them. CDR3 nucleotide sequence: TGCAGTGCTCGGCGGGGGGTCGCGGGTCAGCCCCAGCATTTT. The encoded protein is CSARRGVAGQPQHF.

In its sample, this clonotype was seen many times. The genes are TRBV2 and TRBJ1-4; D gene ambiguous. The CDR3 length is 17 residues. V was shortened by 1 base and J by 5 bases, with 17 bases between the two germline ends. The germline V gene has CDR1 SNHLY and CDR2 FYNNEI. The CDR3 is CASSEGKYGGPNEKLFF. The CDR3 region has the DNA TGTGCCAGCAGTGAAGGGAAATACGGCGGTCCGAATGAAAAACTGTTTTTT. The entire variable domain, with the rest obtained from reference TRBV2 and TRBJ1-4, is as follows: EPEVTQTPSHQVTQMGQEVILRCVPISNHLYFYWYRQILGQKVEFLVSFYNNEISEKSEIFDDQFSVERPDGSNFTLKIRSTKLEDSAMYFCASSEGKYGGPNEKLFFGSGTQLSVL.

The sample holds many counts of this clonotype. Its ends do not fully match the called genes, so a read error is possible. J is TRBJ1-2 and V is TRBV3-1, with 7 nucleotides matching TRBD1. Germline V gene sequence: CDR1 LGHDT, CDR2 YNNKEL (reference sequence). The CDR3 totals 13 residues. The CDR3 is CASRQGGWYGYTF. DNA of the CDR3: TGTGCCAGCAGGCAAGGGGGCTGGTATGGCTACACCTTC.

The table lists this clonotype with many counts. The CDR3 DNA follows: TGCAGTGCTAGAACAATGGGACTAGCGGGAGGGAGAAAAACCGGGGAGCTGTTTTTT. As protein: CSARTMGLAGGRKTGELFF. V is TRBV20-1 and J is TRBJ2-2, with TRBD2 identical over 16 bases. The length of the CDR3 is 19 residues. Germline trimming cut 2 bases from V and 5 bases from J; bases unmatched to any gene: 11. The V gene's germline CDR1 is DFQATT and CDR2 SNEGSKA (reference sequence).

In its sample, this clonotype ranks as medium-sized (0.01 to 0.1%). V and J are TRBV19 and TRBJ1-5, with D perhaps matching TRBD1 (6 bases). The CDR3 covers 14 residues. Trimming pared 9 bases from V and 3 bases from J, leaving 15 bases between. Looked up from germline, CDR1 is LNHDA and CDR2 is SQIVND (reference sequence). In DNA, the CDR3 is TGTGCCAGCCGACGGTGGGACACCAATCAGCCCCAGCATTTT. Its protein product is CASRRWDTNQPQHF.

This clonotype has a count of ten or more. This chain connects TRBV5-1 to TRBJ2-5; D not resolved. Per the germline V gene, CDR1 is SGHRS and CDR2 is YFSETQ. CDR3 length equals 13 residues. The germline V and J ends were trimmed by 5 bases and 3 bases, with 11 bases remaining between them. CDR3 DNA sequence: TGCGCCAGCAGTAGACAACTTGAAGAGACCCAGTACTTC. This sequence encodes CASSRQLEETQYF.

As concerns this clonotype: One junction end does not reproduce the germline sequence, and a read error may be involved. The genes are TRBV18 and TRBJ2-6; 9 bases agree with TRBD1. The CDR3 is 18 amino acids. The germline V gene has CDR1 KGHSH and CDR2 LQKENI. DNA for the CDR3: TGTGCCAGCTCACCGGTAGGACAGGGGCTTGCTGGGGCCAACGTCCAGACTTTC. It specifies CASSPVGQGLAGANVQTF.

In its sample, this clonotype is medium-sized. The chain carries TRBV4-1 and TRBJ2-3; TRBD1 matches at 11 bases. The CDR3 has 15 amino acids. With V trimmed by 1 base and J by 4 bases, 1 base remained unmatched. Germline V gene data show CDR1 as MGHRA and CDR2 as YSYEKL. The CDR3 DNA follows: TGCGCCAGCAGCCAAGCGGGACAGGGGGCAGATACGCAGTATTTT. It encodes CASSQAGQGADTQYF.

This clonotype was observed at least ten times. This rearrangement joins TRBV9 to TRBJ2-3; 11 bases match TRBD2. This CDR3 region has 17 residues. The junction had 7 bases not matched to a gene; V was cut back by 4 bases and J by 0 bases. Germline CDR1 reads SGDLS; CDR2 reads YYNGEE. The CDR3 nucleotides read TGTGCCAGCAGCCCCGGGACTAGCGGCATTAGCACAGATACGCAGTATTTT. Its protein product is CASSPGTSGISTDTQYF.

Only one count was recorded for this clonotype. The CDR3 coding sequence is TGTGCTAGTGGTTTGGTACGGAAGCGGGAGACCCAGTACTTC. This translates into CASGLVRKRETQYF. The rearrangement links TRBV12-5 to TRBJ2-5, with D possibly being TRBD2 (5 bases). V was clipped by 0 bases and J by 5 bases, with 10 bases between them. CDR1 is LGHNT, CDR2 FRNRAP, per germline. The CDR3 contains 14 residues.

The chain uses TRBV24-1 and TRBJ2-3, with 7 bases identical to TRBD1. Trimming removed 5 bases from V and 7 bases from J; junction bases left unmatched: 14. The CDR3 covers 16 residues. Germline V lookup: CDR1 KGHDR, CDR2 SFDVKD. As DNA, the CDR3 is TGTGCCACCAGTGCGACGCGAGGGGGCATCATACATACGCAGTATTTT. It encodes CATSATRGGIIHTQYF.

This clonotype occurred many times. This chain connects TRBV7-2 to TRBJ2-5; 7 nucleotides match TRBD1. This CDR3 has 15 residues. Germline loops: CDR1 SGHTA, CDR2 FQGNSA. The junction had 7 bases not matched to a gene; V was cut back by 4 bases and J by 2 bases. The CDR3 sequence is CASSSSRGNQETQYF. The DNA of the CDR3 is TGTGCCAGCAGCTCGTCCAGGGGGAATCAAGAGACCCAGTACTTC. The whole variable domain, filled in from reference TRBV7-2 and TRBJ2-5, reads GAGVSQSPSNKVTEKGKDVELRCDPISGHTALYWYRQSLGQGLEFLIYFQGNSAPDKSGLPSDRFSAERTGGSVSTLTIQRTQQEDSAVYLCASSSSRGNQETQYFGPGTRLLVL.

The V gene is TRBV9, the J gene TRBJ2-7; possible D gene TRBD2, 6 bases. The germline gives CDR1 SGDLS, CDR2 YYNGEE. The V and J ends lost 3 bases and 0 bases respectively, with 13 bases between them. The CDR3 loop spans 15 amino acids. CDR3 region: CASSAMGGPSYEQYF. CDR3 DNA sequence: TGTGCCAGCAGCGCCATGGGGGGACCCTCCTACGAGCAGTACTTC.

The chain uses TRBV19 and TRBJ1-4; possible D gene TRBD1, 5 bases. There are 12 residues in the CDR3. CDR1 LNHDA and CDR2 SQIVND come from the germline V gene (reference sequence). The germline V and J ends were trimmed by 3 bases and 8 bases, with 7 bases remaining between them. The CDR3 region is CASSIRDEKLFF. The CDR3 DNA follows: TGTGCCAGTAGTATCAGGGACGAAAAACTGTTTTTT.

Concerning this clonotype itself: This may arise from a read error, as a much more abundant clone is one base away. J is TRBJ2-3 and V is TRBV3-1; TRBD1 is a possible D gene (5 bases). There are 17 residues in the CDR3. Germline V gene data show CDR1 as LGHDT and CDR2 as YNNKEL (reference sequence). Between the trimmed V and J ends, which lost 4 bases and 0 bases, there was a span of 17 bases. DNA of the CDR3: TGTGCCAGCAGCCCAGAGCTGTCAGGGTTAAGCACAGATACGCAGTATTTT. Protein: CASSPELSGLSTDTQYF.